These 25 T cell receptor beta chains were sequenced from one sample in a study of T cell changes during pregnancy in multiple sclerosis. Data came from immunoSEQ multiplex PCR; TCRdb stores just in-frame clones and leaves some out. The top ten hold approximately 0.18% of the sample, which has tens of thousands of clones, about 92% seen once. This specimen consisted of CD4+ T cells from peripheral blood mononuclear cells, obtained after pregnancy. Receptor source: a female donor in good health, enrolled as a control in a pregnancy study.

The chain joins TRBV9 to TRBJ1-1; D is uncertain. The CDR3 runs 12 residues. Trimming took off 4 bases at V and 10 bases at J, with 14 bases between the two ends. Per the germline V gene, CDR1 is SGDLS and CDR2 is YYNGEE. The chain's CDR3 is CASSPQEPAAFF. CDR3 sequence (DNA): TGTGCCAGCAGCCCGCAGGAACCGGCAGCTTTCTTT.

Notes on this clone: The germline gene is not matched at one end of the junction; a read error may be the cause. This rearrangement joins TRBV7-7 to TRBJ2-7; a possible D gene is TRBD2 (6 bases). The CDR3 extends over 14 amino acids. Germline V gives CDR1 SSHAT, CDR2 FNYEAQ (reference sequence). CDR3 in amino acids: CASSQWGERSEQYF. The CDR3 DNA follows: TGTGCTAGCAGCCAGTGGGGGGAAAGAAGCGAGCAGTACTTC.

The chain couples TRBV7-2 to TRBJ1-6; 7 nucleotides align to TRBD1. The CDR3 is 16 amino acids. V was clipped by 5 bases and J by 4 bases; unmatched bases: 8. CDR1 is SGHTA and CDR2 is FQGNSA in the germline V gene. The CDR3 loop reads CASSPDRALYNSPLHF. CDR3 sequence (DNA): TGTGCCAGCAGCCCCGACAGGGCATTATATAATTCACCCCTCCACTTT.

The rearrangement uses TRBV6-1 and TRBJ2-1; the match to TRBD1 covers 8 bases. J gave up 0 bases and V 7 bases, and 5 bases lay outside the gene matches. The CDR3 totals 15 residues. Looked up from germline, CDR1 is MNHNS and CDR2 is SASEGT. The CDR3 bases are TGTGCCAGCAACCCAGGGGGCAGCTCCTACAATGAGCAGTTCTTC. This translates into CASNPGGSSYNEQFF.

The gene calls are TRBV19 and TRBJ1-1; TRBD1 aligns across 10 bases. V shed 3 bases and J 4 bases; nucleotides not matched to a gene: 5. CDR1 LNHDA and CDR2 SQIVND come from the germline V gene (reference sequence). CDR3 size: 15 residues. The CDR3 nucleotides are TGTGCCAGTAGTATCGGACAGGGGGTGAGCACTGAAGCTTTCTTT. Protein sequence: CASSIGQGVSTEAFF.

The chain couples TRBV27 to TRBJ1-5, with 10 bases matching TRBD1. This CDR3 spans 15 amino acids. CDR1 MNHEY and CDR2 SMNVEV come from the germline V gene (reference sequence). The trim removed 4 bases at V and 7 bases at J, leaving 7 bases unmatched. CDR3 protein: CASSSGDRGRQPQHF. CDR3 sequence (DNA): TGTGCCAGCAGTTCAGGGGACAGGGGTCGGCAGCCCCAGCATTTT.

The chain recombines TRBV15 with TRBJ1-2, with 9 nucleotides matching TRBD1. The germline CDR1 and CDR2 sequences are LNHNV and YYDKDF (reference sequence). With 1 base clipped from V and 2 bases from J, the junction kept 2 bases outside the gene matches. The CDR3 spans 15 residues. CDR3 DNA: TGTGCCACCAGCAGAGGGACAGGGGTCAACTATGGCTACACCTTC. As protein: CATSRGTGVNYGYTF.

V is TRBV9 and J is TRBJ2-1; 8 nucleotides align to TRBD2. Germline CDR1 and CDR2: SGDLS and YYNGEE. Germline trimming cut 4 bases from V and 6 bases from J; bases unmatched to any gene: 12. The CDR3 runs to 16 residues. The CDR3 sequence is CASSPSPGTRVNEQFF. CDR3 sequence (DNA): TGTGCCAGCAGCCCCTCCCCGGGGACTAGGGTCAATGAGCAGTTCTTC.

The J gene is TRBJ1-5, the V gene TRBV19; perhaps TRBD1 as D (6 bases). CDR3 length: 15 amino acids. With 3 bases removed from V and 7 bases from J, the gap between germline ends came to 16 bases. Germline CDR1 and CDR2: LNHDA and SQIVND (reference sequence). CDR3 in amino acids: CASSIGPGVWQPQHF. The CDR3 bases are TGTGCCAGTAGTATCGGACCAGGGGTCTGGCAGCCCCAGCATTTT.

The rearrangement joins TRBV30 to TRBJ1-6; D unclear. Germline V gene lookup returns CDR1 GTSNPN and CDR2 SVGIG (reference sequence). The V and J ends lost 4 bases and 0 bases respectively, with 10 bases between them. The CDR3 consists of 15 residues. This CDR3 is CAWTAGLSYNSPLHF. The CDR3 DNA follows: TGTGCCTGGACTGCAGGACTCTCCTATAATTCACCCCTCCACTTT.

This chain joins TRBV18 and TRBJ1-5; TRBD1 agrees at 7 bases. The CDR3 is 14 residues long. Germline loops: CDR1 KGHSH, CDR2 LQKENI. J was trimmed by 3 bases and V by 3 bases; bases with no gene match: 2. The CDR3 sequence is CASSPGQNNQPQHF. In DNA form, the CDR3 reads TGTGCCAGCTCACCGGGACAGAACAATCAGCCCCAGCATTTT.

CDR3 nucleotides: TGTGCCAGCAGCCTTGACAGGGATTCTTCACCCCTCCACTTT. Translated, it gives CASSLDRDSSPLHF. This chain connects TRBV7-9 to TRBJ1-6; 7 nucleotides align to TRBD1. Trimming removed 5 bases from V and 9 bases from J; junction bases left unmatched: 7. This CDR3 spans 14 amino acids. CDR1 is SEHNR, CDR2 FQNEAQ, per germline (reference sequence).

This clone was counted once. V and J are TRBV5-5 and TRBJ2-7; 10 bases map to TRBD1. V shed 4 bases and J 4 bases; nucleotides not matched to a gene: 11. In germline, CDR1 is SGHKS, CDR2 YYEKEE (reference sequence). The CDR3 spans 16 residues. The CDR3 is CASSPPGQGFGYEQYF. The DNA of the CDR3 is TGTGCCAGCAGCCCCCCGGGACAGGGGTTTGGTTACGAGCAGTACTTC.

This rearrangement joins TRBV7-9 to TRBJ2-3, with 13 bases lining up with TRBD2. This CDR3 spans 16 amino acids. Germline-derived CDR1 and CDR2 are SEHNR and FQNEAQ (reference sequence). Losses at the gene ends were 6 bases for V and 2 bases for J; bases not matched to a gene: 5. CDR3 bases: TGTGCCAGCAGGGCCACTAGCGGGGGGGCCACAGATACGCAGTATTTT. It codes for CASRATSGGATDTQYF.

The genes are TRBV2 and TRBJ1-3; D remains unclear. Trimming took off 8 bases at V and 0 bases at J, with 14 bases between the two ends. The CDR3 runs 15 residues. Germline V gives CDR1 SNHLY, CDR2 FYNNEI. The CDR3 DNA reads TGTGCCAGCTCGTCGGACTCTATCTCTGGAAACACCATATATTTT. It codes for CASSSDSISGNTIYF.

This chain connects TRBV19 to TRBJ2-3, with D unclear. The CDR3 extends over 12 amino acids. With 6 bases removed from V and 0 bases from J, the gap between germline ends came to 4 bases. Germline loops: CDR1 LNHDA, CDR2 SQIVND (reference sequence). The CDR3 reads CASSPSTDTQYF. The CDR3 nucleotides are TGTGCCAGTAGCCCGAGCACAGATACGCAGTATTTT.

The J gene is TRBJ1-5, the V gene TRBV2, with a weak D call TRBD1 (6 bases). Deletions cut 5 bases from V and 3 bases from J, with 14 bases between. The V gene's germline CDR1 is SNHLY and CDR2 FYNNEI. The CDR3 runs 15 residues. The chain's CDR3 is CASSSWRTDNQPQHF. The CDR3 DNA sequence: TGTGCCAGCAGTTCCTGGAGGACAGACAATCAGCCCCAGCATTTT.

J is TRBJ1-5 and V is TRBV4-3, with D unresolved. The CDR3 contains 14 residues. The germline V gene has CDR1 LGHNA and CDR2 YSLEER. Trimming cost V 0 bases and J 2 bases, with 5 bases left between them. The DNA for the CDR3 is TGCGCCAGCAGCCAAGAGGGAGGCAATCAGCCCCAGCATTTT. Translated, it gives CASSQEGGNQPQHF.

The chain recombines TRBV30 with TRBJ2-1; TRBD2 might be the D (6 bases). The CDR3 length is 15 residues. V lost 0 bases and J lost 3, with 12 bases in between. Germline assignment: CDR1 GTSNPN and CDR2 SVGIG (reference sequence). CDR3 in DNA: TGTGCCTGGAGTGTAGGAGGGCTAAGCTACAATGAGCAGTTCTTC. Translation gives CAWSVGGLSYNEQFF.

V gene TRBV7-3 combines with J gene TRBJ1-2, with TRBD1 identical over 10 bases. There are 15 residues in the CDR3. Germline trimming cut 0 bases from V and 6 bases from J; bases unmatched to any gene: 4. The V gene's germline CDR1 is SGHTA and CDR2 FQGTGA. CDR3 residues: CASSLTAGQGNGYTF. Written as DNA, the CDR3 is TGTGCCAGCAGCTTAACGGCGGGACAGGGGAATGGCTACACCTTC.

The chain recombines TRBV7-2 with TRBJ2-7; 10 positions match TRBD1. From germline, CDR1 is SGHTA and CDR2 FQGNSA. The CDR3 contains 19 residues. Trimming took 2 bases from V and 0 from J; bases not matched to a gene: 13. The CDR3 bases are TGTGCCAGCAGCTTATGGTCATTCGACAGGGGGCACTGCTCCTACGAGCAGTACTTC. Encoded protein: CASSLWSFDRGHCSYEQYF.

With respect to this clone: The junction and the germline gene differ at one end; a read error may be behind it. The chain is built from TRBV7-8 and TRBJ2-7; D perhaps matches TRBD1 (6 bases). From germline, CDR1 is SGHVS and CDR2 FQNEAQ. CDR3 size: 12 residues. CDR3 nucleotide sequence: TGTGCCAGCAGCTTAGGATCCCAGGGGAAGTCCTTC. Protein sequence: CASSLGSQGKSF.

CDR3 sequence (DNA): TGTGCCAGCAGGGGGAGGGCTAGTCCGGGTATCAATTCACCCCTCCACTTT. This translates into CASRGRASPGINSPLHF. The chain joins TRBV2 to TRBJ1-6; D is undetermined. Germline V gene data show CDR1 as SNHLY and CDR2 as FYNNEI. Trimming removed 6 bases at V and 7 bases at J, with 22 bases between. The CDR3 is 17 residues long.

The V call is TRBV10-3, the J call TRBJ2-5, with 7 bases fitting TRBD1. The CDR3 spans 15 residues. CDR1 is ENHRY, CDR2 SYGVKD, per germline. The ends lost 2 bases at V and 6 bases at J; junction bases unmatched: 9. The CDR3 loop reads CAISEPTGLSKTQYF. The CDR3 nucleotides are TGTGCCATCAGTGAGCCGACAGGGCTTTCGAAGACCCAGTACTTC.

The rearrangement uses TRBV4-3 and TRBJ2-7; 7 bases are shared with TRBD2. The V segment lost 0 bases and the J segment 7 bases; nucleotides outside the gene matches: 18. The CDR3 has 18 residues. Per germline, CDR1 LGHNA and CDR2 YSLEER. The CDR3 here is CASSQEAGAGRGVREQYF. In DNA, the CDR3 is TGCGCCAGCAGCCAAGAAGCGGGTGCCGGCCGGGGGGTAAGGGAGCAGTACTTC.